This paragraph covers one T cell receptor (beta chain) sequence. Antigen specificity is unknown. Prior autoimmune disease or systemic immunosuppression barred patients. Peripheral blood came from all dose cohorts at three timepoints. This sample was taken from a study of OX40 agonist ivuxolimab in advanced cancers. Libraries were prepared by immunoSEQ multiplex PCR; TCRdb keeps only in-frame clonotypes and omits some of them. In the table there are more than 45,000 clones, about 88% of which are singletons. Study results and limitations: On average, CD8+ T cells showed a greater number of expanded clones than CD4+. Doses of 0.1 to 3.0 mg/kg were accompanied by clonal expansion of CD4+ and CD8+ blood T cells by week 6.

This TCR came from an adult with an advanced solid tumor such as melanoma, head and neck, liver or kidney cancer. Sequenced material: CD4+ or CD8+ T cells sorted from blood, taken in a trial of the OX40 agonist ivuxolimab.

The CDR3 DNA reads TGTGCCTGGCGGGACAGGGGAAGAAACTACGAGCAGTACTTC. Its translation is CAWRDRGRNYEQYF. The gene calls are TRBV30 and TRBJ2-7, with TRBD1 matching over 10 bases. V lost 5 bases, J lost 3 bases, and 7 bases stayed unmatched. There are 14 residues in the CDR3. In germline, CDR1 is GTSNPN, CDR2 SVGIG (reference sequence).